The sample holds many counts of the clone carrying this TCR beta chain. The antigen is unknown. Equal genomic DNA amounts from CVID and control samples were sequenced. Clones were read by immunoSEQ multiplex PCR, and TCRdb kept only the in-frame ones, dropping some. The sample was found to contain approximately 75,000 clones, and every one recurs. This specimen belongs to a study of T cell clonality in common variable immunodeficiency. Overall study results and limits: Fewer TCRbeta clones were shared among CVID subjects than controls. Fewer deletions and N-nucleotide insertions were reportedly seen in common variable immunodeficiency TCR beta sequences.

Blood samples were heparinized, roughly 5 to 9 ml per donor. Sequenced: peripheral blood mononuclear cells. The sequence was obtained from a person aged 18 to 69 in good health.

Incomplete CDR3 DNA: TGTGCCAGCAGCGCACTGACAGTGAATGAG. Its protein is CASSALTVNE. The entire CDR3 protein is CASSALTVNEQFF. The genes are TRBV2 and TRBJ2-1, with D perhaps TRBD1 (5 bases). The read ends 3 residues shy of where the CDR3 ends; the end is completed using the germline J gene. Germline CDR1 reads SNHLY; CDR2 reads FYNNEI. V lost 6 bases, J lost 7 bases, and 13 bases lay in between. CDR3 size: 13 residues.